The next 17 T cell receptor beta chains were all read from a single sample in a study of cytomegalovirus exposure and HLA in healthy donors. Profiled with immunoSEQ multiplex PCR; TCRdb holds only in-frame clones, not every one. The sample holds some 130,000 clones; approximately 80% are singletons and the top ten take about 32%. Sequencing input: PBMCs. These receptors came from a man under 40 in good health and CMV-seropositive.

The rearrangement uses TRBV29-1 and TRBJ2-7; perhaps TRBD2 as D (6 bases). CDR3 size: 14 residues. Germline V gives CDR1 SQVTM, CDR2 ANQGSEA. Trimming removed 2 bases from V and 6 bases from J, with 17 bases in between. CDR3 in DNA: TGCAGCGTTGAATGGACGGGAGCCGCAGGCGAGCAGTACTTC. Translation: CSVEWTGAAGEQYF.

The DNA of the CDR3 is TGTGCCAGCAGTGAAGGACTAGCGGGGGGGCTTAGGGAGCAGTTCTTC. It specifies CASSEGLAGGLREQFF. The rearrangement links TRBV2 to TRBJ2-1; 14 nucleotides line up with TRBD2. This CDR3 has 16 residues. In germline, CDR1 is SNHLY, CDR2 FYNNEI. The V gene end was trimmed by 1 base and the J gene end by 10 bases; junction bases not matched to a gene: 6.

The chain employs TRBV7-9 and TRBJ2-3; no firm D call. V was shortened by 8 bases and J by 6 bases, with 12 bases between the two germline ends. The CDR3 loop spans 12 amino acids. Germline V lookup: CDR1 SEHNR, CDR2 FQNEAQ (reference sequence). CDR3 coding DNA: TGTGCCAGCCAAAACCAGGTCGATACGCAGTATTTT. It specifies CASQNQVDTQYF.

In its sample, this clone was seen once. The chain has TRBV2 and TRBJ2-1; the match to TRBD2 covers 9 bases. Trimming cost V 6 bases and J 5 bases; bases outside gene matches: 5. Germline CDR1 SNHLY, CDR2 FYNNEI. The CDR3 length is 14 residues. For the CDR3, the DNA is TGTGCCAGCAGGGTGGGACTAGCCGACAATGAGCAGTTCTTC. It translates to CASRVGLADNEQFF.

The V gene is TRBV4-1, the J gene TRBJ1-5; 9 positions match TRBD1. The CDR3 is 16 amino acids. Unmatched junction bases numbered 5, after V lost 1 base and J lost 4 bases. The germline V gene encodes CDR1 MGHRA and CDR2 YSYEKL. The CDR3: CASSQGGQGRNQPQHF. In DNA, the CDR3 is TGCGCCAGCAGCCAAGGGGGACAGGGAAGGAATCAGCCCCAGCATTTT.

The DNA for the CDR3 is TGTGCCAGCAGCACAGGGTTGCGGACTGAAGCTTTCTTT. Translating it yields CASSTGLRTEAFF. The chain couples TRBV6-5 to TRBJ1-1, with D possibly matching TRBD1 (6 bases). V gave up 6 bases and J gave up 5 bases, with 13 bases separating them. The CDR3 extends over 13 amino acids. CDR1 and CDR2 (germline): MNHEY, SVGAGI.

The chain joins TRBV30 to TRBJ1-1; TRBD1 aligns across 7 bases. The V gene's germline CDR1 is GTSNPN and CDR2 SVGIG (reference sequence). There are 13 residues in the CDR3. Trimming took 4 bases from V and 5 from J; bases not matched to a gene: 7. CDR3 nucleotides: TGTGCCTGGACCCGGGACAGTCCTACTGAAGCTTTCTTT. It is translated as CAWTRDSPTEAFF.

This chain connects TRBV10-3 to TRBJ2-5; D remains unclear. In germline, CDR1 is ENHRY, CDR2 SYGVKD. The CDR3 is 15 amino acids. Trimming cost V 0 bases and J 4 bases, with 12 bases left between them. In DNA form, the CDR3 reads TGTGCCATCAGTGAGTCGAGTACACCGGGAGAGACCCAGTACTTC. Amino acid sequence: CAISESSTPGETQYF.

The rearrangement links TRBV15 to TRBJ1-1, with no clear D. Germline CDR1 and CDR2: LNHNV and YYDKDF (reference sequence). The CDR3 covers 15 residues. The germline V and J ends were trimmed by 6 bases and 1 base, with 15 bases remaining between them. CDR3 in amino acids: CATSPGIGKNTEAFF. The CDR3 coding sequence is TGTGCCACCAGTCCCGGGATTGGTAAGAACACTGAAGCTTTCTTT.

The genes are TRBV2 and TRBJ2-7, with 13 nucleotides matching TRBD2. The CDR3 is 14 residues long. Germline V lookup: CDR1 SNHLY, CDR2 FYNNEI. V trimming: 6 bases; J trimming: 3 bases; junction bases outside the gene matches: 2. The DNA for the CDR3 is TGTGCCAGCAGCGGGACTAGCGGGGACTACGAGCAGTACTTC. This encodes CASSGTSGDYEQYF.

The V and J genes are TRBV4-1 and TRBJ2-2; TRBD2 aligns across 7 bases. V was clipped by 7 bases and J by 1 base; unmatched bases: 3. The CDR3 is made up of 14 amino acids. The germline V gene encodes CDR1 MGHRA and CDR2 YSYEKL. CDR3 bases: TGCGCCAGCACCCGGGAGGTGAACACCGGGGAGCTGTTTTTT. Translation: CASTREVNTGELFF.

CDR3 sequence reads: CASSGTAGGQFF. CDR3 in DNA: TGTGCCAGCAGTGGCACAGCGGGGGGGCAGTTCTTC. This chain joins TRBV6-6 and TRBJ2-1, with 9 bases that match TRBD2. Germline CDR1 and CDR2: MNHNY and SVGAGI (reference sequence). The junction had 5 bases not matched to a gene; V was cut back by 5 bases and J by 12 bases. This CDR3 has 12 amino acids.

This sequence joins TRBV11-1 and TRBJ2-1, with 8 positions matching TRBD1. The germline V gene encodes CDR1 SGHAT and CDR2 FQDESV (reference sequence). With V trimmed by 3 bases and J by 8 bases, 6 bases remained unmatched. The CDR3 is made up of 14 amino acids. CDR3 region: CASSFLNRGDEQFF. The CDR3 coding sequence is TGTGCCAGCAGCTTTCTAAACAGGGGGGATGAGCAGTTCTTC.

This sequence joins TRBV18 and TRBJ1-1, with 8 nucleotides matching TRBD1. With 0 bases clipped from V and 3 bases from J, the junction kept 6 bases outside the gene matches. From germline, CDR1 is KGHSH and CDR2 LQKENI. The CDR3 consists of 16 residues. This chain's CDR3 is CASSPPTGVGDTEAFF. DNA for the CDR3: TGTGCCAGCTCACCACCGACAGGGGTAGGGGACACTGAAGCTTTCTTT.

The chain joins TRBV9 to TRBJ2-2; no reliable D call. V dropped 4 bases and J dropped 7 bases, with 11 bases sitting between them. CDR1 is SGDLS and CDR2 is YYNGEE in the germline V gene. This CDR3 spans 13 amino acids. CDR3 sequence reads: CASSPPPGGELFF. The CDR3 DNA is TGTGCCAGCAGCCCTCCCCCCGGCGGGGAGCTGTTTTTT.

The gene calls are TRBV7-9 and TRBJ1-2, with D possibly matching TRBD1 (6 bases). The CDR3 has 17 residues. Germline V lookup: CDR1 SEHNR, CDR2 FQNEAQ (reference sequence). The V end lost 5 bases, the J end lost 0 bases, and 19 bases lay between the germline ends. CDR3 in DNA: TGTGCCAGCAGCCGCCTCGGGGACACCATAGCTAACTATGGCTACACCTTC. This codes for CASSRLGDTIANYGYTF.

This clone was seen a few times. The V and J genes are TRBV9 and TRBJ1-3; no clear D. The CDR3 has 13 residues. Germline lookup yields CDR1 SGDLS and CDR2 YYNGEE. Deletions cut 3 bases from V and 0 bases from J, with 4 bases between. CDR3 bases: TGTGCCAGCAGCGCGGGCTCTGGAAACACCATATATTTT. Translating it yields CASSAGSGNTIYF. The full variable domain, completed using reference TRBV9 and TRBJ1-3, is DSGVTQTPKHLITATGQRVTLRCSPRSGDLSVYWYQQSLDQGLQFLIQYYNGEERAKGNILERFSAQQFPDLHSELNLSSLELGDSALYFCASSAGSGNTIYFGEGSWLTVV.